A single sample gave rise to the 4 T cell receptor beta chains below, sequenced in a study of blood T cell repertoires in COVID-19. The assay was immunoSEQ multiplex PCR, and TCRdb's table has in-frame clones only and misses some. This table holds under 150,000 clones, 84% found once. The specimen was peripheral blood. The receptors come from a human donor in a cohort sampled during active COVID-19.

The CDR3 nucleotides read TGTGCCAGTAGTGGGACAGCCTCTGGAAACACCATATATTTT. As protein: CASSGTASGNTIYF. The chain combines TRBV19 with TRBJ1-3, with TRBD1 matching over 7 bases. The CDR3 has 14 amino acids. Per the germline V gene, CDR1 is LNHDA and CDR2 is SQIVND (reference sequence). Trimming at V came to 5 bases and at J to 0 bases, leaving 1 base not matched to a gene.

The CDR3 spells CASSLHIAFNQPQHF. CDR3 DNA: TGCGCCAGCAGCCTTCATATAGCCTTCAATCAGCCCCAGCATTTT. The rearrangement joins TRBV4-1 to TRBJ1-5; D gene uncertain. The CDR3 runs to 15 residues. Trimming cost V 4 bases and J 3 bases, with 13 bases left between them. Germline V gene data show CDR1 as MGHRA and CDR2 as YSYEKL.

This chain joins TRBV5-1 and TRBJ2-1; 9 nucleotides align to TRBD2. Looked up from germline, CDR1 is SGHRS and CDR2 is YFSETQ. The CDR3 is made up of 16 amino acids. J lost 10 bases, V lost 4 bases, and 15 bases had no gene match. The CDR3 region is CASSQVPAGGQGEQFF. The CDR3 nucleotides read TGCGCCAGCAGCCAGGTCCCTGCGGGGGGGCAGGGGGAGCAGTTCTTC.

V is TRBV9 and J is TRBJ2-3, with 8 bases that match TRBD2. The length of the CDR3 is 15 residues. V shed 0 bases, J shed 2 bases, and the junction held 2 bases outside the gene matches. Per germline, CDR1 SGDLS and CDR2 YYNGEE. The CDR3 nucleotides are TGTGCCAGCAGCGTAGTCGGGGGGGCCACAGATACGCAGTATTTT. This gives the protein CASSVVGGATDTQYF.